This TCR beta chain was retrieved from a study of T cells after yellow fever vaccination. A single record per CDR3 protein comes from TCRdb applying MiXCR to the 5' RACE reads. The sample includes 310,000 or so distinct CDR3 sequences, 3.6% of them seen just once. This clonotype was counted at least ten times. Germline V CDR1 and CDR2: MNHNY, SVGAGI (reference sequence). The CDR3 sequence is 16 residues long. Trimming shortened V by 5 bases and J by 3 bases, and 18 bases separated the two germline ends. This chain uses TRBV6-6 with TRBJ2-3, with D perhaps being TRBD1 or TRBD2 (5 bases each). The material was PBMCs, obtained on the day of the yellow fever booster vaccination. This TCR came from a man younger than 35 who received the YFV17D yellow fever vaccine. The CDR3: CASSPGAPGGTDTQYF. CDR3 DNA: TGTGCCAGCAGTCCCGGGGCTCCCGGTGGGACAGATACGCAGTATTTT.